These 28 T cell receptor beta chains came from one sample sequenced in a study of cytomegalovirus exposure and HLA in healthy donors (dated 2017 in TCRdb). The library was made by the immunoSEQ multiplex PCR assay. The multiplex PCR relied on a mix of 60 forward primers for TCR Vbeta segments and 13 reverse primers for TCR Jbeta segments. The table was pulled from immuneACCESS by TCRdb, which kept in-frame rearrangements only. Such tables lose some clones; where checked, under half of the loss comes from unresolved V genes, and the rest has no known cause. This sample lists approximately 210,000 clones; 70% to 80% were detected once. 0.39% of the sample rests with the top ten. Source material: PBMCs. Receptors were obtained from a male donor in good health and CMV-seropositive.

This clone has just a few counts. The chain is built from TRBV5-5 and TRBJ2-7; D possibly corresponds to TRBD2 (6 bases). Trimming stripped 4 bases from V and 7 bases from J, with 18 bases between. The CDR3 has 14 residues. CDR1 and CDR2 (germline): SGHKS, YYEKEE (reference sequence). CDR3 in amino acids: CASSNGDSPGEQYF. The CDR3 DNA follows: TGTGCCAGCAGCAACGGGGACTCTCCAGGGGAGCAGTACTTC.

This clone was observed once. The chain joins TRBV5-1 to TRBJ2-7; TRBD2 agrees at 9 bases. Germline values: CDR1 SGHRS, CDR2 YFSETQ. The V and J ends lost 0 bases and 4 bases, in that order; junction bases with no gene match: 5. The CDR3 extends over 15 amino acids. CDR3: CASSLVETSGYEQYF. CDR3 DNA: TGCGCCAGCAGCTTGGTCGAGACTAGCGGATACGAGCAGTACTTC.

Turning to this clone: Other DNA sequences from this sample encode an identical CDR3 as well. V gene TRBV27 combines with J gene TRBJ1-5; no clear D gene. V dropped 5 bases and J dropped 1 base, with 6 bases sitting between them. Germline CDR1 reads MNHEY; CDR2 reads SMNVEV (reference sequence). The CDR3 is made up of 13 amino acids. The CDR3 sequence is CASSPGSNQPQHF. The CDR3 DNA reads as TGTGCCAGCAGTCCAGGCAGCAATCAGCCCCAGCATTTT.

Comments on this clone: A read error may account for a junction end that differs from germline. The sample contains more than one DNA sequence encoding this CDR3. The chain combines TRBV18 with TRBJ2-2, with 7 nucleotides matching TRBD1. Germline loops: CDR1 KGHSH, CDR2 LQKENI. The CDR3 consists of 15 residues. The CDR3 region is CASSPRQGDTGELFF. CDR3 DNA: TGTGCCAGCTCCCCACGGCAGGGGGACACCGGGGAGCTGTTTTTT.

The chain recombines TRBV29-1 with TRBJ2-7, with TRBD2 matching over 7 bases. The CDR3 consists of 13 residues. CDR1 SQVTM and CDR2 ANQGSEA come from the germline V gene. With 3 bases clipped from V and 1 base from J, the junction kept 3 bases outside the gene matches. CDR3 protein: CSVEERGSYEQYF. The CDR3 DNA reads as TGCAGCGTTGAGGAGCGGGGATCCTACGAGCAGTACTTC.

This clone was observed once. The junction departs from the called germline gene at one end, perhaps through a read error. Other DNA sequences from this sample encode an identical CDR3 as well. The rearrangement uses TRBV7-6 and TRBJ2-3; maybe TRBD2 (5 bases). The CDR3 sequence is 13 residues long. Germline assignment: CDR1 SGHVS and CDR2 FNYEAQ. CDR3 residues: CASSAGHTDTQYF. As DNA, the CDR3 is TGTGCCAGCAGCGCGGGCCACACAGATACGCAATATTTT.

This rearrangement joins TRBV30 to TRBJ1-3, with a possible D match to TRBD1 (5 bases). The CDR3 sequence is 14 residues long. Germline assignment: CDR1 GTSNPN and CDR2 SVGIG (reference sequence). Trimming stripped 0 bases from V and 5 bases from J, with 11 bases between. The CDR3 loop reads CAWSVSSGRNTIYF. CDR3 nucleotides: TGTGCCTGGAGTGTATCGTCAGGGCGAAACACCATATATTTT.

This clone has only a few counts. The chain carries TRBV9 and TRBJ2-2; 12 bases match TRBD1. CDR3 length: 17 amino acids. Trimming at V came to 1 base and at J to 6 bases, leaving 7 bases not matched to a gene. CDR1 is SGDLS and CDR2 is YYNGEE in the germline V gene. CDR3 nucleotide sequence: TGTGCCAGCAGCGTAACCGGGACAGGGGGCGTCGCCGGGGAGCTGTTTTTT. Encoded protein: CASSVTGTGGVAGELFF.

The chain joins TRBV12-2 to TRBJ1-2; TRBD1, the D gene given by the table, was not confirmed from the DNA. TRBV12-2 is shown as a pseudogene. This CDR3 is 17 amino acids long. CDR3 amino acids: CASRSKPSDRGNYGYTF. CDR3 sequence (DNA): TGTGCAAGTCGTTCCAAGCCTTCGGACAGGGGGAACTATGGCTACACCTTC.

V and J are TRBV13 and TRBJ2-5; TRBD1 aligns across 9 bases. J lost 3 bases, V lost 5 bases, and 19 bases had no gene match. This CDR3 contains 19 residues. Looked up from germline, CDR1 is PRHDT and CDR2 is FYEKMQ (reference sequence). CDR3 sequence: CASSLLGRQGGLKEETQYF. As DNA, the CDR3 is TGTGCCAGCAGCCTACTTGGGAGACAGGGGGGACTCAAAGAAGAGACCCAGTACTTC.

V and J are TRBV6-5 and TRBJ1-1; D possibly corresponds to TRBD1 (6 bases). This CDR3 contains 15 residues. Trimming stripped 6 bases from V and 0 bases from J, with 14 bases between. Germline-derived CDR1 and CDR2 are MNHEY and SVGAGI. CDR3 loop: CASSRRQVMNTEAFF. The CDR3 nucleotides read TGTGCCAGCAGCCGCCGACAGGTCATGAACACTGAAGCTTTCTTT.

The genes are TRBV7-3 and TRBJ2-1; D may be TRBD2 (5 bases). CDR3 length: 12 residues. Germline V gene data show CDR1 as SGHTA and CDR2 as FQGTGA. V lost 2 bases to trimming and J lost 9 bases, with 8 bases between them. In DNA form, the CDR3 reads TGTGCCAGCAGCTTAGTAAGCGGTGAGCAGTTCTTC. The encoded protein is CASSLVSGEQFF. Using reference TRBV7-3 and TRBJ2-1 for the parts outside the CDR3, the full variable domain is GAGVSQTPSNKVTEKGKYVELRCDPISGHTALYWYRQSLGQGPEFLIYFQGTGAADDSGLPNDRFFAVRPEGSVSTLKIQRTERGDSAVYLCASSLVSGEQFFGPGTRLTVL.

CDR3 amino acids: CAISGQGYTGELFF. In nucleotides, the CDR3 is TGTGCCATCAGTGGACAGGGGTACACCGGGGAGCTGTTTTTT. The chain couples TRBV10-3 to TRBJ2-2; 8 bases line up with TRBD1. The CDR3 runs to 14 residues. The germline V gene encodes CDR1 ENHRY and CDR2 SYGVKD. J gave up 3 bases and V 4 bases, and 1 base lay outside the gene matches.

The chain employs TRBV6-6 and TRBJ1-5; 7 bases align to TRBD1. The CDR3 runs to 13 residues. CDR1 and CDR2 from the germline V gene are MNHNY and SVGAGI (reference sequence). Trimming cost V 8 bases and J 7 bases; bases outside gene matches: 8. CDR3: CASRDRAIQPQHF. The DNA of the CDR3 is TGTGCCAGCCGAGACAGGGCGATACAGCCCCAGCATTTT.

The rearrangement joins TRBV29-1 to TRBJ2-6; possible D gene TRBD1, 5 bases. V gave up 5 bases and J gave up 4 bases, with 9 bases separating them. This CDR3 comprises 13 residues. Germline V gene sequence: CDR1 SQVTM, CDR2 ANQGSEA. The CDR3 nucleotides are TGCAGCGTTCAGGGTAGGGGGGCCAACGTCCTGACTTTC. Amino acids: CSVQGRGANVLTF.

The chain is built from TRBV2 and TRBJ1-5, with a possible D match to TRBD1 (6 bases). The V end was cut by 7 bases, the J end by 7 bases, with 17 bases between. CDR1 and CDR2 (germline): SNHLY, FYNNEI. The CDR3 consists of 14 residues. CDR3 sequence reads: CASIAQGRGQPQHF. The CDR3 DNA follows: TGTGCCAGCATTGCTCAGGGGAGGGGACAGCCCCAGCATTTT.

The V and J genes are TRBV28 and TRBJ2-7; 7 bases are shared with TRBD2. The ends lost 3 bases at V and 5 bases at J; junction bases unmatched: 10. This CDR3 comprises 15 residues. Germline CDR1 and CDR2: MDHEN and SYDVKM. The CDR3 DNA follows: TGTGCCAGCAGTTTGTTGACTAGCAGTTTCGACGAGCAGTACTTC. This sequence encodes CASSLLTSSFDEQYF.

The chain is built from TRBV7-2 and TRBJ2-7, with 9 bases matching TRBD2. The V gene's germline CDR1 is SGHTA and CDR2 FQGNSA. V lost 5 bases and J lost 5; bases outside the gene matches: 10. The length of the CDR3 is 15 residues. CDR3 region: CASSRARGGAHEQYF. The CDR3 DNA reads TGTGCCAGCAGCCGGGCCCGCGGGGGGGCCCACGAGCAGTACTTC. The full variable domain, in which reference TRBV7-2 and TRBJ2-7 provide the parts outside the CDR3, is GAGVSQSPSNKVTEKGKDVELRCDPISGHTALYWYRQSLGQGLEFLIYFQGNSAPDKSGLPSDRFSAERTGGSVSTLTIQRTQQEDSAVYLCASSRARGGAHEQYFGPGTRLTVT.

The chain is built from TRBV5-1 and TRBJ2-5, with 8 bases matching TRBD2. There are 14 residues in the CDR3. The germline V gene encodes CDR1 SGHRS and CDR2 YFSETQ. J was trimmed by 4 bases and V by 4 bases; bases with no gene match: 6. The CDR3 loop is CASSERELVETQYF. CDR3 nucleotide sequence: TGCGCCAGCAGCGAGCGGGAGTTGGTAGAGACCCAGTACTTC.

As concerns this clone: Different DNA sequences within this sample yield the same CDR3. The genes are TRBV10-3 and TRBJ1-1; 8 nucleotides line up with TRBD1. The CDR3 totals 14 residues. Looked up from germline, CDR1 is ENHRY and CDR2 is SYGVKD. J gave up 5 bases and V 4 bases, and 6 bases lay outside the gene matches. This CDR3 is CAISAGQGRTEAFF. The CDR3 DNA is TGTGCCATCAGTGCCGGACAGGGAAGGACTGAAGCTTTCTTT.

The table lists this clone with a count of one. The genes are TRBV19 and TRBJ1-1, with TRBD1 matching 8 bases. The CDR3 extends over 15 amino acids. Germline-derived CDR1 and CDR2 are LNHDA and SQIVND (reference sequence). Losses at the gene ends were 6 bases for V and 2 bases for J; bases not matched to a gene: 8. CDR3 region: CASRSGQGLNTEAFF. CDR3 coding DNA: TGTGCCAGTAGAAGCGGACAGGGTCTAAACACTGAAGCTTTCTTT.

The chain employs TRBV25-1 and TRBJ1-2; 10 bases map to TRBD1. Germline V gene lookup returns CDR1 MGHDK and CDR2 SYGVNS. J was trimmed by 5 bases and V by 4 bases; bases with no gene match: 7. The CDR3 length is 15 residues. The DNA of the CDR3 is TGTGCCAGCAGTGCTCCGGGACAGGGGAGATATGGCTACACCTTC. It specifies CASSAPGQGRYGYTF.

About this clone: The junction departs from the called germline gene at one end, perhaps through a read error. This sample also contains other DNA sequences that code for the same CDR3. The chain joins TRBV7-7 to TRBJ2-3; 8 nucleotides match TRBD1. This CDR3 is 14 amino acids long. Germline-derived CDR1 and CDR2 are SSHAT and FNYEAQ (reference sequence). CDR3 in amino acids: CASSLGQGTDTQYF. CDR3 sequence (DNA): TGTGCTAGCAGCCTGGGACAGGGCACAGATACGCAGTATTTT.

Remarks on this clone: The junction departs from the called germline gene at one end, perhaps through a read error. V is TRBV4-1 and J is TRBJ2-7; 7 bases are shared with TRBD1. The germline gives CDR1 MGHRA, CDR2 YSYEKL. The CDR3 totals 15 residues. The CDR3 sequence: CASRQERQGAYEQYF. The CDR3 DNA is TGCGCCAGCAGACAAGAACGACAGGGAGCCTACGAGCAGTACTTC.

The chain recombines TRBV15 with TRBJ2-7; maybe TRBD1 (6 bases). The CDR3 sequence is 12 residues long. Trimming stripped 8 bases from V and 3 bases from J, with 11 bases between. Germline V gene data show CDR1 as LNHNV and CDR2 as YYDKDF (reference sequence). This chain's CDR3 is CATGGRGYEQYF. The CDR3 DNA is TGTGCCACCGGGGGCAGGGGCTACGAGCAGTACTTC.

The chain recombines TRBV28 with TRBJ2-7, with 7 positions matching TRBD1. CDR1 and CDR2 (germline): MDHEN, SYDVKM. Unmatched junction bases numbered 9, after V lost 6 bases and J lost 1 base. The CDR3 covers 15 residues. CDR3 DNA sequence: TGTGCCAGCAGCTTTAACGACAGGGATTCCTACGAGCAGTACTTC. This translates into CASSFNDRDSYEQYF.

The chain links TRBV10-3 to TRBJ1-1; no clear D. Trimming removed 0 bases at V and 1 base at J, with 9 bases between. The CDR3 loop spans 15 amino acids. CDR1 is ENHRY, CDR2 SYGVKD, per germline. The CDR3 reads CAISESNTRNTEAFF. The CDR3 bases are TGTGCCATCAGTGAGTCAAACACCCGGAACACTGAAGCTTTCTTT.

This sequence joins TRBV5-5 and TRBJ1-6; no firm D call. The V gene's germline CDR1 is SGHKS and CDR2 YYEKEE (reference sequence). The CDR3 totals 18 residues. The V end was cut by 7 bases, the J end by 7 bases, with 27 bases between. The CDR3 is CASDLGVVRRGPNSPLHF. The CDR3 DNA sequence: TGTGCCAGCGACCTTGGAGTGGTAAGGAGAGGGCCCAATTCACCCCTCCACTTT.